Listed here are 15 T cell receptor beta chains from one sample, sequenced in a study of blood T cell repertoires in COVID-19. Sequencing used immunoSEQ multiplex PCR; TCRdb keeps in-frame clones, though not all of them. The sample carries 100,000 to 150,000 clones, about four fifths recorded once. The sequenced material came from peripheral blood. The receptors originated from a woman in her forties or fifties with acute or convalescent COVID-19.

The chain recombines TRBV7-2 with TRBJ2-1, with 10 bases lining up with TRBD2. The germline CDR1 and CDR2 sequences are SGHTA and FQGNSA. With 1 base clipped from V and 1 base from J, the junction kept 1 base outside the gene matches. The CDR3 spans 16 residues. CDR3 amino acids: CASSLEGLASYNEQFF. The CDR3 DNA reads as TGTGCCAGCAGCTTAGAGGGACTAGCGTCCTACAATGAGCAGTTCTTC.

The CDR3 sequence is CAWSAGGSGEKLFF. The CDR3 bases are TGTGCCTGGAGTGCAGGGGGGTCAGGTGAAAAACTGTTTTTT. The rearrangement joins TRBV30 to TRBJ1-4, with TRBD1 identical over 7 bases. The CDR3 spans 14 residues. The V gene's germline CDR1 is GTSNPN and CDR2 SVGIG (reference sequence). V lost 1 base and J lost 7; bases outside the gene matches: 6.

The chain employs TRBV6-5 and TRBJ1-1; D remains ambiguous. This CDR3 is built from 13 residues. Germline V gives CDR1 MNHEY, CDR2 SVGAGI. The CDR3 reads CVTSLELNTEAFF. The CDR3 nucleotides are TGTGTCACGTCTTTAGAGCTTAACACTGAAGCTTTCTTT.

V gene TRBV7-9 combines with J gene TRBJ2-3; D remains unclear. Germline lookup yields CDR1 SEHNR and CDR2 FQNEAQ (reference sequence). The CDR3 length is 13 residues. V lost 2 bases, J lost 4 bases, and 7 bases lay in between. This CDR3 is CASSLLSPDTQYF. The CDR3 DNA is TGTGCCAGCAGCTTACTTAGTCCAGATACGCAGTATTTT.

This clone occurred once. The V gene is TRBV18, the J gene TRBJ2-2; D unclear. Trimming shortened V by 2 bases and J by 8 bases, and 15 bases separated the two germline ends. This CDR3 has 15 residues. Germline CDR1 KGHSH, CDR2 LQKENI. The CDR3 spells CASSPGSGWAGELFF. The CDR3 region has the DNA TGTGCCAGCTCACCAGGCAGTGGCTGGGCAGGGGAGCTGTTTTTT. The full variable domain, in which reference TRBV18 and TRBJ2-2 provide the parts outside the CDR3, is NAGVMQNPRHLVRRRGQEARLRCSPMKGHSHVYWYRQLPEEGLKFMVYLQKENIIDESGMPKERFSAEFPKEGPSILRIQQVVRGDSAAYFCASSPGSGWAGELFFGEGSRLTVL.

V usage is TRBV10-1 and J usage is TRBJ2-3, with 7 positions matching TRBD2. The ends lost 6 bases at V and 2 bases at J; junction bases unmatched: 2. The CDR3 covers 13 residues. Looked up from germline, CDR1 is WNHNN and CDR2 is SYGVQD (reference sequence). DNA of the CDR3: TGCGCCAGCAGCGCGGGGGACACAGATACGCAGTATTTT. It is translated as CASSAGDTDTQYF.

The rearrangement uses TRBV19 and TRBJ2-1; the D gene is possibly TRBD1 (6 bases). The V end lost 1 base, the J end lost 2 bases, and 18 bases lay between the germline ends. The CDR3 runs to 18 residues. Germline V gene sequence: CDR1 LNHDA, CDR2 SQIVND (reference sequence). Here the CDR3 reads CASSIVGDIPSPYNEQFF. CDR3 in DNA: TGTGCCAGTAGTATAGTAGGGGACATCCCTTCCCCCTACAATGAGCAGTTCTTC.

This clone was picked up one time. The chain carries TRBV24-1 and TRBJ2-1, with D possibly matching TRBD2 (6 bases). This CDR3 comprises 17 residues. The V gene lost 3 bases and the J gene lost 1 base, with 15 bases spanning the gap. Per germline, CDR1 KGHDR and CDR2 SFDVKD. In DNA, the CDR3 is TGTGCCACCAGTGATGGGGGGTTTGGTGGATCCTACAATGAGCAGTTCTTC. Its protein product is CATSDGGFGGSYNEQFF.

Only a few counts were recorded for this clone. J is TRBJ1-2 and V is TRBV5-8; weak D call: TRBD1 (6 bases). This CDR3 comprises 13 residues. V was cut by 4 bases and J by 6 bases, with 13 bases left in between. The germline CDR1 and CDR2 sequences are SGHTS and YDEGEE. The CDR3 region is CASSLGGANGYTF. The CDR3 DNA sequence: TGTGCCAGCAGCCTTGGGGGCGCGAATGGCTACACCTTC.

This clone was recorded at least ten times. The V call is TRBV6-5, the J call TRBJ2-2, with TRBD2 matching over 7 bases. This CDR3 has 15 amino acids. Germline CDR1 is MNHEY and CDR2 is SVGAGI. Trimming cost V 2 bases and J 1 base; bases outside gene matches: 1. The CDR3 loop is CASSYGGRNTGELFF. The CDR3 nucleotides read TGTGCCAGCAGTTACGGCGGGAGGAACACCGGGGAGCTGTTTTTT.

The count of this clone is one. The gene calls are TRBV19 and TRBJ1-3, with D uncertain. Germline values: CDR1 LNHDA, CDR2 SQIVND (reference sequence). The CDR3 runs 13 residues. The V end was cut by 9 bases, the J end by 3 bases, with 12 bases between. The CDR3 DNA follows: TGTGCCAGCGAGGGAAGAAGTGGAAACACCATATATTTT. It is translated as CASEGRSGNTIYF.

This clone was seen just once. The genes are TRBV30 and TRBJ2-3, with a possible D match to TRBD1 (6 bases). V shed 8 bases and J shed 0 bases, with 9 bases lying between them. The germline gives CDR1 GTSNPN, CDR2 SVGIG (reference sequence). This CDR3 is built from 12 residues. CDR3 sequence reads: CAHRASTDTQYF. Written as DNA, the CDR3 is TGTGCCCACAGGGCTAGCACAGATACGCAGTATTTT.

This rearrangement joins TRBV20-1 to TRBJ2-2; 10 nucleotides line up with TRBD2. There are 14 residues in the CDR3. Per the germline V gene, CDR1 is DFQATT and CDR2 is SNEGSKA (reference sequence). After removal of 3 bases from V and 7 bases from J, the junction contained 5 bases not matched to a gene. The CDR3 loop reads CSASTSGVNGELFF. In DNA, the CDR3 is TGCAGTGCTAGTACTAGCGGGGTAAACGGGGAGCTGTTTTTT.

This chain connects TRBV12-3 or TRBV12-4 to TRBJ1-2, with D uncertain. The CDR3 contains 13 residues. V lost 1 base to trimming and J lost 8 bases, with 11 bases between them. The CDR3: CASSLVSPGGYTF. The CDR3 nucleotides read TGTGCCAGCAGTTTAGTTTCCCCTGGCGGCTACACCTTC.

This chain joins TRBV6-6 and TRBJ1-3, with TRBD1 as a possible D gene (6 bases). The CDR3 is 14 amino acids. V lost 7 bases, J lost 4 bases, and 14 bases lay in between. Germline CDR1 and CDR2: MNHNY and SVGAGI (reference sequence). The CDR3 sequence: CASTVTGLGNTIYF. DNA of the CDR3: TGTGCCAGCACCGTTACAGGGCTCGGAAACACCATATATTTT.